Described below is a single TCR beta chain sequence and its context. Its antigen is unknown. The entry originates in a study of shared clonotypes between healthy human individuals. Study at large: Samples came from a couple of female and a few male donors aged 18 to 49.

Study-wide results and caveats: Naive subsets tended to show greater estimated richness than memory subsets.

Germline V gene data show CDR1 as SGHKS and CDR2 as YYEKEE (reference sequence). The CDR3 runs to 14 residues. The V and J ends lost 2 bases and 0 bases respectively, with 8 bases between them. Genomic DNA from each subset was divided evenly over several immunoSEQ plates. In the study's own analysis: ImmunoSEQ supplied junction-only sequences lacking quality scores, so filtering was different. The table came from immunoSEQ multiplex PCR; TCRdb's copy has only in-frame clones and leaves some out. V and J calls and clone size are copied from that table; D and trimming were computed from the DNA. The sample yields about 1.1 million clones, approximately 78% seen once.

The TCR was taken from a man in his late teens or twenties in good health. Some clones in this sample may be carry-over from other donors' samples. The sample consisted of memory CD4+ T cells from PBMCs. Subset reported: CD45RA-negative fraction. The V and J genes are TRBV5-5 and TRBJ1-2, with D unresolved. As DNA, the CDR3 is TGTGCCAGCAGCTTTGACTTAGCTAACTATGGCTACACCTTC. This codes for CASSFDLANYGYTF.